This TCR beta chain was documented in a study of control samples from healthy donors and cancer patients (dated by TCRdb to 2019 to 2021). The library came from the immunoSEQ multiplex PCR assay. TCRdb obtained this table from immuneACCESS and retained in-frame rearrangements with V and J assigned. These tables miss some clones; where compared with another copy, unresolved V genes account for less than half of the shortfall, and the remainder is unexplained. In all, the sample holds around 140,000 clones, and roughly 93% of those were seen once. 5% to 7% of the sample rests with the top ten. In regard to this clone: The antigen this receptor binds is unknown. Base qualities are not at hand, and no much larger clone is one base apart.

Trimming removed 0 bases from V and 5 bases from J, leaving 13 bases between the germline ends. Sequences LGHNA (CDR1) and YSLEER (CDR2) are obtained from the germline V gene. Counted from cysteine to phenylalanine, this CDR3 has 15 amino acids. Only the CDR3 DNA stays, 45 bases, in frame from base 1. The chain was built from TRBV4-3 and TRBJ2-5; TRBD2 is a weak D gene call, 5 bases matching. The sample comprised blood. The origin of this receptor is a man aged 18-30 years in good health. The DNA is TGCGCCAGCAGCCAAGATAGTCTAGCCACGGAGACCCAGTACTTC. Translated, it reads CASSQDSLATETQYF.